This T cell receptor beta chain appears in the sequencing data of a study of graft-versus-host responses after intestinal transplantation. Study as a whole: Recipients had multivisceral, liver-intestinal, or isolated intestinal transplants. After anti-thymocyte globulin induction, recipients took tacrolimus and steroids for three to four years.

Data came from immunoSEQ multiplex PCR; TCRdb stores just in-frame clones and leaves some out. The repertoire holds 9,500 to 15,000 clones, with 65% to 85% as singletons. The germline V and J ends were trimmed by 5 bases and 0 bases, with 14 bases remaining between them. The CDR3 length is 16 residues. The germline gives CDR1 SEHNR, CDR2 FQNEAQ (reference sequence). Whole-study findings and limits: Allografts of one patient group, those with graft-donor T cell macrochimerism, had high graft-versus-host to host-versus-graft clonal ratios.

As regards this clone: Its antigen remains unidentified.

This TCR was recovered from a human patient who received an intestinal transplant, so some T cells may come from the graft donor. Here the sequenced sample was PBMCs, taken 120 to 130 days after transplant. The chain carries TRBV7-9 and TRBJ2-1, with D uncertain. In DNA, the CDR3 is TGTGCCAGCAGCCCTAGACGGAAAGCCTCCTACAATGAGCAGTTCTTC. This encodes CASSPRRKASYNEQFF.